These 10 T cell receptor beta chains share one sample of origin, sequenced in a study of Tregs in tolerant kidney transplant recipients. Repertoires were generated with immunoSEQ multiplex PCR, while TCRdb's copy carries only in-frame clones and drops some. The sample lists under 45,000 clones; around 95% were seen once. Their antigens are not known. The sample taken for sequencing was Tregs from blood cultured with allogeneic cells. The receptor source for this set is a human donor in good health.

The V gene is TRBV7-2, the J gene TRBJ1-5, with no clear D. Trimming removed 7 bases from V and 9 bases from J, with 16 bases in between. This CDR3 spans 13 amino acids. Germline V CDR1 and CDR2: SGHTA, FQGNSA. CDR3: CASTSERNAPQHF. The DNA for the CDR3 is TGTGCCAGCACCTCCGAGAGGAATGCGCCCCAGCATTTT.

J is TRBJ1-1 and V is TRBV5-5; D not certain. The germline V and J ends were trimmed by 6 bases and 6 bases, with 18 bases remaining between them. Germline CDR1 and CDR2: SGHKS and YYEKEE (reference sequence). This CDR3 has 14 amino acids. The CDR3 nucleotides read TGTGCCAGCACCGCCGGCGGAGGGAGGGCTGAAGCTTTCTTT. Amino acids: CASTAGGGRAEAFF.

The CDR3 nucleotides are TGTGCCAGCAGTTACGAAGACCCGCTGCTTAACTATGGCTACACCTTC. Translating it yields CASSYEDPLLNYGYTF. V gene TRBV6-6 combines with J gene TRBJ1-2; no firm D call. Trimming took 2 bases from V and 1 from J, leaving 14 bases between them. CDR1 and CDR2 (germline): MNHNY, SVGAGI (reference sequence). The CDR3 length is 16 residues.

This chain connects TRBV5-1 to TRBJ2-5, with 11 bases that match TRBD2. The CDR3 extends over 15 amino acids. The V gene end was trimmed by 0 bases and the J gene end by 3 bases; junction bases not matched to a gene: 1. Germline CDR1 SGHRS, CDR2 YFSETQ. The CDR3 here is CASSLGGLAEETQYF. The CDR3 bases are TGCGCCAGCAGCTTGGGGGGACTAGCGGAAGAGACCCAGTACTTC.

The V and J genes are TRBV2 and TRBJ1-1; TRBD1 matches at 7 bases. Unmatched junction bases numbered 9, after V lost 8 bases and J lost 0 bases. CDR1 and CDR2 from the germline V gene are SNHLY and FYNNEI. This CDR3 has 15 residues. CDR3 coding DNA: TGTGCCAGCCAGGGGGGCCTTGGCTTGAACACTGAAGCTTTCTTT. Protein sequence: CASQGGLGLNTEAFF. Drawing the rest from reference TRBV2 and TRBJ1-1, the complete variable domain is EPEVTQTPSHQVTQMGQEVILRCVPISNHLYFYWYRQILGQKVEFLVSFYNNEISEKSEIFDDQFSVERPDGSNFTLKIRSTKLEDSAMYFCASQGGLGLNTEAFFGQGTRLTVV.

This chain joins TRBV18 and TRBJ2-1; unclear D gene. CDR1 KGHSH and CDR2 LQKENI come from the germline V gene. The CDR3 sequence is 14 residues long. V was clipped by 3 bases and J by 8 bases, with 14 bases between them. Written as DNA, the CDR3 is TGTGCCAGCTCACCCAATGTGGGTGCGGATGAGCAGTTCTTC. Its protein product is CASSPNVGADEQFF.

The rearrangement links TRBV10-3 to TRBJ2-3, with 11 positions matching TRBD1. The V and J ends lost 3 bases and 4 bases, in that order; junction bases with no gene match: 3. CDR3 size: 15 residues. CDR1 is ENHRY and CDR2 is SYGVKD in the germline V gene. The CDR3 spells CAISDRTGGADTQYF. The DNA of the CDR3 is TGTGCCATCAGTGATAGGACAGGGGGCGCAGATACGCAGTATTTT.

DNA of the CDR3: TGCGCCAGCAGCTTAAGTGGAGGTATGTACGAGCAGTACTTC. This encodes CASSLSGGMYEQYF. This chain joins TRBV5-1 and TRBJ2-7; a weak D match, TRBD2 (5 bases). V dropped 2 bases and J dropped 4 bases, with 13 bases sitting between them. This CDR3 comprises 14 residues. CDR1 is SGHRS, CDR2 YFSETQ, per germline.

V is TRBV5-1 and J is TRBJ2-7; D call uncertain. The CDR3 runs 13 residues. Germline loops: CDR1 SGHRS, CDR2 YFSETQ. Trimming took off 0 bases at V and 4 bases at J, with 8 bases between the two ends. DNA for the CDR3: TGCGCCAGCAGCTTGGCTCCTGGGTACGAGCAGTACTTC. Its translation is CASSLAPGYEQYF.

The rearrangement joins TRBV5-1 to TRBJ2-3, with no clear D. From germline, CDR1 is SGHRS and CDR2 YFSETQ. Trimming left V 1 base short and J 2 bases short, with 14 bases between. The CDR3 runs to 16 residues. The CDR3 loop is CASSLPQGPFTDTQYF. The CDR3 nucleotides read TGCGCCAGCAGCTTGCCGCAAGGTCCCTTCACAGATACGCAGTATTTT.